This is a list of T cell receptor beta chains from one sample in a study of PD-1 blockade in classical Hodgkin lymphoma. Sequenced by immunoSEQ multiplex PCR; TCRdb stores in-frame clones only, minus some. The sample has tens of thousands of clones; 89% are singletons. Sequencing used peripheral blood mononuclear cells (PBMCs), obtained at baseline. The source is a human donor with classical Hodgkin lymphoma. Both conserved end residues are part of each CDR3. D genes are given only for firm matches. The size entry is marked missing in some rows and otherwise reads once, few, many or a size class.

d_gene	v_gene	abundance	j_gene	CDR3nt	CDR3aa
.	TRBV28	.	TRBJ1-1	TGTGCCAGCAGTTTAACGTCGGCCCGGAACACTGAAGCTTTCTTT	CASSLTSARNTEAFF
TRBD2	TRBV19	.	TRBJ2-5	TGTGCCAGTAGTATAGTTGGCCTAGCGGTGCAAGAGACCCAGTACTTC	CASSIVGLAVQETQYF
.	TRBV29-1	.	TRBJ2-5	TGCAGCGTTCTTGCCGGGACCCAGTACTTC	CSVLAGTQYF
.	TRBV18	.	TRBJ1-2	TGTGCCAGCTCCCGGGGTGAGCGCTACACCTTC	CASSRGERYTF
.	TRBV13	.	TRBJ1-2	TGTGCCAGCAGCTTAGAGGGGATCTACTCTGGCTACACCTTC	CASSLEGIYSGYTF
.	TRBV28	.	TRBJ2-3	TGTGCCAGCAGGGGAACAATTACGCAGTATTTT	CASRGTITQYF
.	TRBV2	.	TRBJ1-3	TGTGCCAGCAGCCAATCAGGTCCGCGAACTGGAAACACCATATATTTT	CASSQSGPRTGNTIYF
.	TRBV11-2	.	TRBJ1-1	TGTGCCAGCAGCTTAGACATCGCTCCCAGGGACGCTGAAGCTTTCTTT	CASSLDIAPRDAEAFF
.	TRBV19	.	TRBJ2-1	TGTGCCAGTAGTATCATCTCCGGGGGTTCCTACAATGAGCAGTTCTTC	CASSIISGGSYNEQFF
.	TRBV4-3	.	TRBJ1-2	TGCGCCAGCAGCCAAGATCTCCCACCGCCTAACTATGGCTACACCTTC	CASSQDLPPPNYGYTF
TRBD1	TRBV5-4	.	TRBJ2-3	TGTGCCAGCAGCTCACAGGGGGTGGGCACAGATACGCAGTATTTT	CASSSQGVGTDTQYF
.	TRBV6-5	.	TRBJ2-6	TGTGCCAGCAGTTACTCGTTCTCTGGGGCCAACGTCCTGACTTTC	CASSYSFSGANVLTF
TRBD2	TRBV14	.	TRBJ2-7	TGTGCCAGCAGCCGACGACTAGCGGGTCCCTACGAGCAGTACTTC	CASSRRLAGPYEQYF
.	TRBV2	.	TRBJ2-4	TGTGCCAGCAGCAATCGAGTAGCCAAAAACATTCAGTACTTC	CASSNRVAKNIQYF
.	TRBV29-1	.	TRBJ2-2	TGCAGCGTTGTCCCGGGGATGTTGAACACCGGGGAGCTGTTTTTT	CSVVPGMLNTGELFF
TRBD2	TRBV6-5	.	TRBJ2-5	TGTGCCAGCAGTTCCCCGGGAGGGTGGGAGACCCAGTACTTC	CASSSPGGWETQYF
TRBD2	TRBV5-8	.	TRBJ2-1	TGTGCCAGCAGATACACCGGGGGAGGGATGGATGGCCGTGAGCAGTTCTTC	CASRYTGGGMDGREQFF
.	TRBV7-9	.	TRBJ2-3	TGTGCCAGCAGCTTAGTCCTCAGGGCCAGCACAGATACGCAGTATTTT	CASSLVLRASTDTQYF
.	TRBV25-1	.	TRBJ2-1	TGTGCCAGCAGTGAACTATCTTCCCAGTTCTTC	CASSELSSQFF
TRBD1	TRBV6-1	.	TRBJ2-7	TGTGCCAGCAGTGTTGCCTGGGACAGCTACGAGCAGTACTTC	CASSVAWDSYEQYF
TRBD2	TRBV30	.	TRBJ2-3	TGTGCCTGGAGTGTAGCGGGAGCGAGGGATACGCAGTATTTT	CAWSVAGARDTQYF
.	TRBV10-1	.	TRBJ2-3	TGCGCCAGCAGTGAGTCTCTGGACAGAACAGATACGCAGTATTTT	CASSESLDRTDTQYF
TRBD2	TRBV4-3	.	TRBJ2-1	TGCGCCAGCAGCCTACTCTCCGGGACTAGCGGGACTAAGCAGTTCTTC	CASSLLSGTSGTKQFF
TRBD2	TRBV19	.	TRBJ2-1	TGTGCCAGTAGTATAGGGGGCGGGAGGTCGAATGAGCAGTTCTTC	CASSIGGGRSNEQFF
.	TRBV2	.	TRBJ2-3	TGTGCCAGCAGCCGGACCGAACCTCCTGATACGCAGTATTTT	CASSRTEPPDTQYF
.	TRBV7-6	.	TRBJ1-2	TGTGCCAAACACGACAGACCCCACTATGGCTACACCTTC	CAKHDRPHYGYTF
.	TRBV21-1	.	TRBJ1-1	TGTGCCAGCAGCAAAAGACGCGGTCGTGCTGAAGCTTTCTTT	CASSKRRGRAEAFF
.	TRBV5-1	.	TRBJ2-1	TGCGCCAGCAGCTTCGGCAGGGCCCTGAGGGTTGACAATGAGCAGTTCTTC	CASSFGRALRVDNEQFF
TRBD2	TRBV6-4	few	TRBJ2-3	TGTGCCAGCAGTGAACTAGCGGGGAGCACAGATACGCAGTATTTT	CASSELAGSTDTQYF
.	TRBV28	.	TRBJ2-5	TGTGCCAGCAGTTCGCCAGTACAGCCACAAGAGACCCAGTACTTC	CASSSPVQPQETQYF
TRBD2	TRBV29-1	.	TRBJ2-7	TGCAGCGTTGAAGATCAACTAGCGGGAGGATCCTACGAGCAGTACTTC	CSVEDQLAGGSYEQYF
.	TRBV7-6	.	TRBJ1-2	TGTGCCAGCAGCTTAGGACCGGGACTGGGGCTAGGCTACACCTTC	CASSLGPGLGLGYTF
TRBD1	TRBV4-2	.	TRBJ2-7	TGTGCCAGCAGCCAAGCGGTGACAGGGGCCTCCTACGAGCAGTACTTC	CASSQAVTGASYEQYF
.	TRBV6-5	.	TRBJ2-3	TGTGCCAGCAGCTCCCCCCTCGGGGCCCCGTATTTT	CASSSPLGAPYF
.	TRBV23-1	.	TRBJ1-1	TGCGCCAGCAGTCCTTTGACTGAAGCTTTCTTT	CASSPLTEAFF
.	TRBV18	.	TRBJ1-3	TGTGCCAGCTCACCACCAAATCGCTCTGGAAACACCATATATTTT	CASSPPNRSGNTIYF
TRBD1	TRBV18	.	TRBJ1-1	TGTGCCAGCTCACCATTGGGACAGGTGAACACTGAAGCTTTCTTT	CASSPLGQVNTEAFF
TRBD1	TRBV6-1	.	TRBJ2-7	TGTGCCAGCAGTGAACCGCCTGCAGGGGGAAGCGAGCAGTACTTC	CASSEPPAGGSEQYF
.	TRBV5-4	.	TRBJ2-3	TGTGCCAGCAGCTCCCGGGCCAAGACGGCCGATACGCAGTATTTT	CASSSRAKTADTQYF
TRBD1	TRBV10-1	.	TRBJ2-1	TGCGCCAGCAGTGAGTCAAGGGGGCTCAATGAGCAGTTCTTC	CASSESRGLNEQFF
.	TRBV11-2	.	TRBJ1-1	TGTGCCAGCAGCCCGTCCTGGAACACTGAAGCTTTCTTT	CASSPSWNTEAFF
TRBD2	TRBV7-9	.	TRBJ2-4	TGTGCCAGCAGCCCTAGAGGGGAGGGCTTTAACATTCAGTACTTC	CASSPRGEGFNIQYF
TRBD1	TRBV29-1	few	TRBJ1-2	TGCAGCGTTGGGACGGGACAGAACTATGGCTACACCTTC	CSVGTGQNYGYTF
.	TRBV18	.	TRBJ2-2	TGTGCCAGCTCACCCTCGACAGGACAGACCGGGGAGCTGTTTTTT	CASSPSTGQTGELFF
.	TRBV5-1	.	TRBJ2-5	TGCGCCAGCAGCTTGGGGAGCAGTACCCAAGAGACCCAGTACTTC	CASSLGSSTQETQYF
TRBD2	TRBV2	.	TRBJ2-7	TGTGCCAGCAGTGAAGTAATAGCGGGGTACTACGAGCAGTACTTC	CASSEVIAGYYEQYF
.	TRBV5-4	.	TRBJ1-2	TGTGCCAGCAGCTTGGCCCCGGGCTATGGCTACACCTTC	CASSLAPGYGYTF
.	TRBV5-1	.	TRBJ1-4	TGCGCCAGCAGTCGAACCCCGACAACTAATGAAAAACTGTTTTTT	CASSRTPTTNEKLFF
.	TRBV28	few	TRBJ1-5	TGTGCCAGCCGTTCGAATGCGGGGGGCCAGAGCAATCAGCCCCAGCATTTT	CASRSNAGGQSNQPQHF
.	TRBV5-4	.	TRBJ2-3	TGTGCCAGCAGCTTTTACGTACAGGGAACAGATACGCAGTATTTT	CASSFYVQGTDTQYF
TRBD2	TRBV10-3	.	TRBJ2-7	TGTGCCACAGCGGGACTCTCCTACGAGCAGTACTTC	CATAGLSYEQYF
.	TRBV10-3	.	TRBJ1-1	TGTGCCACCCGGGGGGATACGAAGAACACTGAAGCTTTCTTT	CATRGDTKNTEAFF
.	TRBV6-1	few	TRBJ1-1	TGTGCCAGCAATAACCTAGGCGGCACTGAAGCTTTCTTT	CASNNLGGTEAFF
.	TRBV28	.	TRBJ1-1	TGTGCCAGCAGTTTAAGCGGGCAGAACACTGAAGCTTTCTTT	CASSLSGQNTEAFF